This TCR beta chain was profiled in a study of blood T cell repertoires in COVID-19. Original analysis: Reference gene primer amplification gave nucleated cell count estimates. Libraries were prepared by immunoSEQ multiplex PCR; TCRdb keeps only in-frame clonotypes and omits some of them. V and J calls and clone size are as listed in that table; D and trimming were resolved from the DNA. The top ten hold 28% of the sample, which has around 71,000 clones, more than 75% seen once. CDR1 SGHTA and CDR2 FQGNSA come from the germline V gene. The length of the CDR3 is 15 residues. V dropped 5 bases and J dropped 5; count of bases not matched to a gene: 11.

Source material: peripheral blood. J is TRBJ2-5 and V is TRBV7-2; TRBD2 agrees at 7 bases. The source of this sequence is a woman of 80 years or more with active or convalescent COVID-19. The CDR3 loop is CASSPPSGGGETQYF. CDR3 DNA: TGTGCCAGCAGCCCTCCGAGTGGGGGAGGGGAGACCCAGTACTTC. Full variable domain (missing parts from reference TRBV7-2 and TRBJ2-5): GAGVSQSPSNKVTEKGKDVELRCDPISGHTALYWYRQSLGQGLEFLIYFQGNSAPDKSGLPSDRFSAERTGGSVSTLTIQRTQQEDSAVYLCASSPPSGGGETQYFGPGTRLLVL.